The rows below give T cell receptor beta chains drawn from one sample of a study of T-cell memory formation after mild COVID-19. Using its own MiXCR run on the 5' RACE reads, TCRdb lists one record per CDR3 protein. Of under 650,000 distinct CDR3 sequences in the sample, approximately 19% were seen once. Sequenced input: PBMCs or a T cell subset sorted from them (not recorded which). The receptors were gathered from an adult woman who had mild COVID-19 (a few samples of this study predate the infection). Cell type and time point are not known. Both conserved end residues are part of each CDR3. The D gene is left open where the match is weak. Size tells how often a clone was seen (once, few, many) or the class of an expanded clone, and some rows leave it out.

j_call,d_call,clone_size,v_call,cdr3_aa,cdr3_nt
TRBJ2-3,NA,NA,TRBV5-6,CASSLEGQRYTDTQYF,TGTGCCAGCAGCTTGGAAGGTCAGAGATACACAGATACGCAGTATTTT
TRBJ2-5,TRBD1,NA,TRBV4-1,CASSHLRTGAQETQYF,TGCGCCAGCAGCCATTTACGGACAGGGGCCCAAGAGACCCAGTACTTC
TRBJ1-2,NA,NA,TRBV6-6,CASSLGLLVGYTF,TGTGCCAGCAGTCTCGGACTCCTCGTGGGCTACACCTTC
TRBJ2-1,NA,few,TRBV7-8,CASSWGTSSEQFF,TGTGCCAGCAGCTGGGGGACGAGCAGTGAGCAGTTCTTC
TRBJ2-7,TRBD1,NA,TRBV4-1,CASSQEGTGLGYEQYF,TGCGCCAGCAGCCAAGAGGGGACAGGTCTCGGCTACGAGCAGTACTTC
TRBJ1-2,NA,NA,TRBV14,CASSPQEYYGYTF,TGTGCCAGCAGCCCACAGGAATACTATGGCTACACCTTC
TRBJ2-1,TRBD1,many,TRBV5-1,CASSPFPGGNEQFF,TGCGCCAGCAGCCCTTTTCCAGGGGGCAATGAGCAGTTCTTC
TRBJ2-1,TRBD2,many,TRBV7-9,CASSSSGYNEQFF,TGTGCCAGCAGTTCTAGCGGGTACAATGAGCAGTTCTTC
TRBJ1-2,NA,few,TRBV12-3/TRBV12-4,CASSSSGFHGYTF,TGTGCCAGCAGTTCATCAGGGTTTCATGGCTACACCTTC
TRBJ2-7,NA,few,TRBV27,CASRTNDYEQYF,TGTGCCAGCAGAACAAACGACTACGAGCAGTACTTC
TRBJ2-1,TRBD2,NA,TRBV4-1,CASSSRTSGEDRYEQFF,TGCGCCAGCAGCTCCCGGACTAGCGGGGAAGATCGATATGAGCAGTTCTTC
TRBJ2-2,NA,NA,TRBV14,CASSPMSNTGELFF,TGTGCCAGCAGTCCTATGTCGAACACCGGGGAGCTGTTTTTT
TRBJ1-1,NA,few,TRBV3-1,CASSQNIGAGEAFF,TGTGCCAGCAGCCAAAATATCGGGGCAGGTGAAGCTTTCTTT
TRBJ2-1,NA,NA,TRBV7-2,CASSLRRGTSYNEQFF,TGTGCCAGCAGCTTAAGACGGGGGACGTCCTACAATGAGCAGTTCTTC
TRBJ2-3,TRBD2,many,TRBV7-3,CASSLIASGNPDTQYF,TGTGCCAGCAGCTTAATAGCTAGCGGGAACCCAGATACGCAGTATTTT
TRBJ2-1,NA,NA,TRBV13,CASARGSYNEQFF,TGTGCCAGCGCCCGAGGCTCCTACAATGAGCAGTTCTTC
TRBJ2-1,NA,NA,TRBV20-1,CSELAYNEQFF,TGCAGTGAATTGGCCTACAATGAGCAGTTCTTC
TRBJ2-7,TRBD2,few,TRBV12-3/TRBV12-4,CASSYLAGDPYEQYF,TGTGCCAGCAGTTATCTAGCGGGGGATCCCTACGAGCAGTACTTC
TRBJ2-1,TRBD2,NA,TRBV14,CASSPFGLAGDEQFF,TGTGCCAGCAGCCCCTTCGGACTAGCGGGAGATGAGCAGTTCTTC
TRBJ1-5,NA,few,TRBV4-1,CASSPGGRNQPQHF,TGCGCCAGCAGCCCCGGGGGCAGAAATCAGCCCCAGCATTTT
TRBJ2-7,TRBD1,NA,TRBV6-5,CASRRGQGMYEQYF,TGTGCCAGCAGACGGGGACAGGGGATGTACGAGCAGTACTTC
TRBJ2-7,NA,NA,TRBV30,CAWSYSYEQYF,TGTGCCTGGAGCTACAGCTACGAGCAGTACTTC
TRBJ2-2,TRBD1,once,TRBV7-7,CASSPNRGFTGELFF,TGTGCTAGCAGCCCGAACAGGGGGTTCACCGGGGAGCTGTTTTTT
TRBJ2-1,TRBD2,few,TRBV19,CASDFGLAGAEQFF,TGTGCCTCTGACTTCGGACTAGCGGGAGCTGAGCAGTTCTTC
TRBJ2-1,NA,few,TRBV15,CATSRAGLGYNEQFF,TGTGCCACCAGCAGAGCCGGGTTGGGCTACAATGAGCAGTTCTTC
TRBJ2-3,TRBD2,many,TRBV5-4,CASSHGLAGTDTQYF,TGTGCCAGCAGCCACGGACTAGCGGGCACAGATACGCAGTATTTT
TRBJ2-1,TRBD2,few,TRBV20-1,CSASPSGRANEQFF,TGCAGCGCCTCGCCTAGCGGGAGGGCAAATGAGCAGTTCTTC
TRBJ2-1,NA,NA,TRBV2,CASRFTGRKAVGGGSHSYNEQFF,TGTGCCAGCAGATTTACAGGGAGAAAGGCTGTCGGAGGGGGATCTCACTCCTACAATGAGCAGTTCTTC